This TCR beta chain came from a study of T cell repertoires in cytomegalovirus infection. General study results and limits: Cumulative public TCR beta family frequency identified CMV carriers with the relevant HLA.

Each CDR3 protein gets one entry after TCRdb re-called the reads with MiXCR. The sample includes a few hundred thousand distinct CDR3 sequences, almost 30% of them seen just once. The ends were cut back, 1 base at V and 4 bases at J, with 7 bases in the middle. This CDR3 spans 14 amino acids. Germline V gene data show CDR1 as MDHEN and CDR2 as SYDVKM. This clonotype was recorded a few times. Its antigen is currently unknown. The sample consisted of cultured PBMCs, taken from culture after CMV antigen stimulation. The V gene is TRBV28, the J gene TRBJ2-2, with D perhaps TRBD2 (5 bases). The receptor comes from a human donor in good health (CMV status not recorded). Some clones in this sample may be carry-over from other donors' samples. Here the CDR3 reads CASSLLGSTGELFF. DNA of the CDR3: TGTGCCAGCAGTTTATTGGGGAGCACCGGGGAGCTGTTTTTT.